These 30 T cell receptor beta chains came from one sample sequenced in a study of PD-L1 blockade in urothelial cancer. Sequenced by immunoSEQ multiplex PCR; TCRdb stores in-frame clones only, minus some. The sample lists 80,000 to 100,000 clones, around 80% occurring once. The sequenced sample was PBMCs, obtained around atezolizumab (anti-PD-L1) treatment. The origin of the receptors is a man in his sixties or seventies with urothelial cancer.

V gene TRBV7-2 combines with J gene TRBJ2-7; 7 nucleotides align to TRBD1. The CDR3 length is 15 residues. The V gene end was trimmed by 0 bases and the J gene end by 3 bases; junction bases not matched to a gene: 5. CDR1 and CDR2 from the germline V gene are SGHTA and FQGNSA. In DNA, the CDR3 is TGTGCCAGCAGCTTAGCTTGGACAGGAGACTACGAGCAGTACTTC. It codes for CASSLAWTGDYEQYF. Supplemented by reference TRBV7-2 and TRBJ2-7, the full variable domain reads GAGVSQSPSNKVTEKGKDVELRCDPISGHTALYWYRQSLGQGLEFLIYFQGNSAPDKSGLPSDRFSAERTGGSVSTLTIQRTQQEDSAVYLCASSLAWTGDYEQYFGPGTRLTVT.

The chain is built from TRBV2 and TRBJ1-4; D may be TRBD1 (5 bases). The CDR3 consists of 16 residues. Trimming took off 0 bases at V and 1 base at J, with 9 bases between the two ends. The germline V gene has CDR1 SNHLY and CDR2 FYNNEI. CDR3 nucleotide sequence: TGTGCCAGCAGTGAAGCGGCCGGGGGAACTAATGAAAAACTGTTTTTT. It specifies CASSEAAGGTNEKLFF.

The J gene is TRBJ2-7, the V gene TRBV5-6; 8 bases are shared with TRBD1. This CDR3 has 14 residues. The junction had 7 bases not matched to a gene; V was cut back by 4 bases and J by 4 bases. Per the germline V gene, CDR1 is SGHDT and CDR2 is YYEEEE. The CDR3 DNA reads as TGTGCCAGCAGCCGTCCGGGACAGGTGTACGAGCAGTACTTC. Protein sequence: CASSRPGQVYEQYF.

This clone was found once. This sequence joins TRBV18 and TRBJ2-2; the match to TRBD2 covers 14 bases. The CDR3 runs 20 residues. J gave up 6 bases and V 6 bases, and 18 bases lay outside the gene matches. Germline-derived CDR1 and CDR2 are KGHSH and LQKENI. The CDR3 spells CASSFPPGLAGAGNAGELFF. In DNA form, the CDR3 reads TGTGCCAGCTCGTTTCCCCCGGGACTAGCGGGGGCCGGAAACGCCGGGGAGCTGTTTTTT. Looking up the rest from reference TRBV18 and TRBJ2-2 gives the full variable domain: NAGVMQNPRHLVRRRGQEARLRCSPMKGHSHVYWYRQLPEEGLKFMVYLQKENIIDESGMPKERFSAEFPKEGPSILRIQQVVRGDSAAYFCASSFPPGLAGAGNAGELFFGEGSRLTVL.

The sample holds a few counts of this clone. The germline gene is not matched at one end of the junction; a read error may be the cause. The DNA of the CDR3 is TGTGCTAGCAGCTTTGGGGGCGGGAATGAGCAGTTCTTC. The encoded protein is CASSFGGGNEQFF. The chain has TRBV7-7 and TRBJ2-1; tentative D call: TRBD1 (6 bases). Germline CDR1 SSHAT, CDR2 FNYEAQ (reference sequence). The CDR3 loop spans 13 amino acids. Full variable domain (outside the CDR3, taken from reference TRBV7-7 and TRBJ2-1): GAGVSQSPRYKVTKRGQDVTLRCDPISSHATLYWYQQALGQGPEFLTYFNYEAQPDKSGLPSDRFSAERPEGSISTLTIQRTEQRDSAMYRCASSFGGGNEQFFGPGTRLTVL.

V usage is TRBV28 and J usage is TRBJ2-7; a weak D match, TRBD1 (5 bases). Germline V gene lookup returns CDR1 MDHEN and CDR2 SYDVKM. V gave up 5 bases and J gave up 9 bases, with 17 bases separating them. This CDR3 spans 13 amino acids. The CDR3 region is CASSPRGRVVQYF. Here the CDR3 DNA reads TGTGCCAGCAGTCCCCGAGGCAGGGTGGTGCAGTACTTC.

As concerns this clone: Other DNA sequences in the same sample also yield this CDR3. The chain links TRBV9 to TRBJ1-2; D remains ambiguous. The CDR3 totals 12 residues. Deletions cut 3 bases from V and 1 base from J, with 4 bases between. Germline CDR1 and CDR2: SGDLS and YYNGEE. CDR3 sequence (DNA): TGTGCCAGCAGCGCCGTTAACTATGGCTACACCTTC. Translating it yields CASSAVNYGYTF.

The V and J genes are TRBV19 and TRBJ1-3; TRBD1 is a possible D gene (5 bases). The CDR3 runs 14 residues. Trimming removed 9 bases at V and 3 bases at J, with 15 bases between. The germline gives CDR1 LNHDA, CDR2 SQIVND (reference sequence). CDR3 sequence (DNA): TGTGCCAGCCGCGCGGGGGTAGATGGAAACACCATATATTTT. Protein sequence: CASRAGVDGNTIYF.

The chain couples TRBV10-3 to TRBJ2-3, with TRBD1 as a possible D gene (6 bases). Germline V gives CDR1 ENHRY, CDR2 SYGVKD. The CDR3 extends over 13 amino acids. Trimming removed 6 bases at V and 2 bases at J, with 9 bases between. The CDR3 region is CAISPGVTDTQYF. The DNA for the CDR3 is TGTGCCATCAGCCCAGGGGTCACAGATACGCAGTATTTT.

This clone appeared a few times. V usage is TRBV5-1 and J usage is TRBJ1-3; D call uncertain. The CDR3 is made up of 14 amino acids. From germline, CDR1 is SGHRS and CDR2 YFSETQ. Trimming left V 1 base short and J 2 bases short, with 7 bases between. The DNA for the CDR3 is TGCGCCAGCAGCTTGAACAGTCCTGGAAACACCATATATTTT. It translates to CASSLNSPGNTIYF.

The CDR3 loop reads CASRPPGQGGHEQYF. As DNA, the CDR3 is TGTGCCAGCAGGCCTCCGGGACAGGGAGGACACGAGCAGTACTTC. This rearrangement joins TRBV25-1 to TRBJ2-7, with TRBD1 matching 9 bases. Losses at the gene ends were 6 bases for V and 5 bases for J; bases not matched to a gene: 11. The germline CDR1 and CDR2 sequences are MGHDK and SYGVNS. The CDR3 has 15 residues.

This chain joins TRBV19 and TRBJ2-2, with 7 bases matching TRBD1. Germline loops: CDR1 LNHDA, CDR2 SQIVND (reference sequence). The CDR3 spans 14 residues. Losses at the gene ends were 5 bases for V and 4 bases for J; bases not matched to a gene: 4. The CDR3 coding sequence is TGTGCCAGTAGTCCCGGGACAGCCACCGGGGAGCTGTTTTTT. Translated, it gives CASSPGTATGELFF.

The chain joins TRBV6-1 to TRBJ1-4; TRBD1 might be the D (6 bases). Trimming removed 3 bases at V and 8 bases at J, with 13 bases between. Per the germline V gene, CDR1 is MNHNS and CDR2 is SASEGT. The CDR3 extends over 14 amino acids. CDR3: CASSETGLWEKLFF. For the CDR3, the DNA is TGTGCCAGCAGTGAGACAGGTCTTTGGGAAAAACTGTTTTTT.

The chain recombines TRBV9 with TRBJ1-1; 8 nucleotides agree with TRBD1. With 6 bases clipped from V and 2 bases from J, the junction kept 6 bases outside the gene matches. Per the germline V gene, CDR1 is SGDLS and CDR2 is YYNGEE. The CDR3 runs 14 residues. The CDR3 DNA is TGTGCCAGCAAGGGGCAGGGGGCAAACACTGAAGCTTTCTTT. Its translation: CASKGQGANTEAFF.

The table lists this clone with many counts. The CDR3 region has the DNA TGCGCCAGCAGCCAACCGGACAGGGGGCTCACCGGGGAGCTGTTTTTT. Translated, it gives CASSQPDRGLTGELFF. The chain recombines TRBV4-1 with TRBJ2-2, with 11 bases lining up with TRBD1. V was pared by 2 bases and J by 4 bases, with 3 bases of the junction left unmatched. Germline CDR1 MGHRA, CDR2 YSYEKL. The CDR3 is made up of 16 amino acids.

V gene TRBV19 combines with J gene TRBJ1-5, with D perhaps TRBD1 (6 bases). The germline V gene has CDR1 LNHDA and CDR2 SQIVND (reference sequence). The CDR3 is made up of 14 amino acids. Trimming stripped 6 bases from V and 4 bases from J, with 13 bases between. This CDR3 reads CASSPRTVNQPQHF. Written as DNA, the CDR3 is TGTGCCAGTAGCCCAAGGACAGTGAATCAGCCCCAGCATTTT.

V usage is TRBV5-4 and J usage is TRBJ1-1, with TRBD1 identical over 7 bases. Germline CDR1 and CDR2: SGHNT and YYREEE (reference sequence). This CDR3 spans 13 amino acids. Unmatched junction bases numbered 11, after V lost 5 bases and J lost 10 bases. The CDR3 nucleotides read TGTGCCAGCAGGGGGGACAGCCTTTCAGTAGCTTTCTTT. Amino acid sequence: CASRGDSLSVAFF.

There are many counts of this clone. This chain joins TRBV4-2 and TRBJ2-1; 12 nucleotides line up with TRBD2. CDR1 is LGHNA and CDR2 is YNFKEQ in the germline V gene. Trimming cost V 4 bases and J 8 bases; bases outside gene matches: 6. This CDR3 spans 15 amino acids. CDR3 residues: CASSPTSGSFHEQFF. CDR3 DNA: TGTGCCAGCAGCCCGACTAGCGGGAGTTTCCATGAGCAGTTCTTC.

The V and J genes are TRBV5-4 and TRBJ2-5; 10 bases line up with TRBD2. Trimming removed 4 bases from V and 4 bases from J; junction bases left unmatched: 4. In germline, CDR1 is SGHNT, CDR2 YYREEE (reference sequence). There are 14 residues in the CDR3. For the CDR3, the DNA is TGTGCCAGCAGCCCTAGCGGGAGATCAGAGACCCAGTACTTC. Translated: CASSPSGRSETQYF.

The count of this clone is one. V usage is TRBV25-1 and J usage is TRBJ2-7; 9 nucleotides agree with TRBD2. CDR3 length: 15 residues. The germline V gene encodes CDR1 MGHDK and CDR2 SYGVNS. Unmatched junction bases numbered 6, after V lost 2 bases and J lost 4 bases. Written as DNA, the CDR3 is TGTGCCAGCAGTGAAGGAGCGGGGGGACTTTACGAGCAGTACTTC. Translation: CASSEGAGGLYEQYF.

The V call is TRBV7-9, the J call TRBJ1-1; D is possibly TRBD1 (5 bases). Germline CDR1 is SEHNR and CDR2 is FQNEAQ (reference sequence). CDR3 length: 14 amino acids. Trimming stripped 1 base from V and 2 bases from J, with 8 bases between. This CDR3 reads CASSLEGINTEAFF. The CDR3 nucleotides are TGTGCCAGCAGCTTAGAGGGGATCAACACTGAAGCTTTCTTT.

The chain employs TRBV5-5 and TRBJ2-3, with D unresolved. The CDR3 is 16 amino acids. Germline-derived CDR1 and CDR2 are SGHKS and YYEKEE (reference sequence). V lost 0 bases, J lost 2 bases, and 13 bases lay in between. The CDR3 region has the DNA TGTGCCAGCAGCTTGGACCCCGCGGTAACCACAGATACGCAGTATTTT. Encoded protein: CASSLDPAVTTDTQYF.

This clone was picked up a small number of times. The chain has TRBV7-9 and TRBJ2-7; 9 bases are shared with TRBD1. J was trimmed by 4 bases and V by 4 bases; bases with no gene match: 8. The CDR3 runs to 15 residues. Germline V gene sequence: CDR1 SEHNR, CDR2 FQNEAQ (reference sequence). CDR3 DNA: TGTGCCAGCAGCTCCAAGAGGACAGGGGTTTACGAGCAGTACTTC. Its translation is CASSSKRTGVYEQYF.

The chain links TRBV7-2 to TRBJ2-7; 8 bases map to TRBD2. Trimming cost V 2 bases and J 5 bases; bases outside gene matches: 8. In germline, CDR1 is SGHTA, CDR2 FQGNSA. The CDR3 is 15 residues long. The CDR3 loop reads CASSLSGTRSDEQYF. As DNA, the CDR3 is TGTGCCAGCAGCTTATCCGGGACTAGAAGCGACGAGCAGTACTTC.

The chain combines TRBV13 with TRBJ1-1; 8 positions match TRBD1. CDR3 size: 16 residues. CDR1 and CDR2 (germline): PRHDT, FYEKMQ (reference sequence). Trimming removed 6 bases from V and 5 bases from J; junction bases left unmatched: 14. As DNA, the CDR3 is TGTGCCAGCAGTGAATCAGTTAGCAGGGGGCATACTGAAGCTTTCTTT. It translates to CASSESVSRGHTEAFF.

The chain links TRBV19 to TRBJ2-1; 7 bases align to TRBD1. Trimming cost V 3 bases and J 4 bases; bases outside gene matches: 6. CDR1 and CDR2 (germline): LNHDA, SQIVND (reference sequence). The CDR3 runs 15 residues. CDR3 nucleotides: TGTGCCAGTAGTATCATACAGGGGCGATACAATGAGCAGTTCTTC. Protein product: CASSIIQGRYNEQFF.

The chain carries TRBV29-1 and TRBJ2-7, with 8 nucleotides matching TRBD2. Germline assignment: CDR1 SQVTM and CDR2 ANQGSEA. J lost 6 bases, V lost 5 bases, and 9 bases had no gene match. This CDR3 region has 13 residues. This chain's CDR3 is CSVSGLVGSEQYF. Written as DNA, the CDR3 is TGCAGCGTTTCGGGACTAGTGGGGTCCGAGCAGTACTTC.

This chain links TRBV7-2 with TRBJ2-5, with D possibly matching TRBD2 (6 bases). V was trimmed by 3 bases and J by 5 bases, leaving 16 bases between them. CDR3 size: 15 residues. CDR1 and CDR2 from the germline V gene are SGHTA and FQGNSA. CDR3 sequence: CASSFGGSAAETQYF. CDR3 nucleotides: TGTGCCAGCAGCTTTGGGGGGTCCGCCGCGGAGACCCAGTACTTC.

This chain joins TRBV7-8 and TRBJ2-2; D might be TRBD1 (6 bases). Trimming pared 5 bases from V and 0 bases from J, leaving 10 bases between. From germline, CDR1 is SGHVS and CDR2 FQNEAQ. The CDR3 runs to 15 residues. CDR3 protein: CASSQGQSNTGELFF. Here the CDR3 DNA reads TGTGCCAGCAGCCAGGGACAATCGAACACCGGGGAGCTGTTTTTT.

This rearrangement joins TRBV2 to TRBJ2-2, with 13 bases fitting TRBD2. CDR1 and CDR2 (germline): SNHLY, FYNNEI. After removal of 6 bases from V and 5 bases from J, the junction contained 6 bases not matched to a gene. CDR3 length: 16 residues. CDR3 protein: CASRGTSGVTTGELFF. The CDR3 region has the DNA TGTGCCAGCAGAGGGACTAGCGGGGTTACTACCGGGGAGCTGTTTTTT.